Only a few counts were recorded for the clone carrying this T cell receptor beta chain. As yet, its antigen is unknown. Sequenced by immunoSEQ multiplex PCR; TCRdb stores in-frame clones only, minus some. Of roughly 66,000 clones in the sample, 75% to 85% were seen once. The CDR3 length is 15 residues. V was shortened by 7 bases and J by 0 bases, with 15 bases between the two germline ends. The V gene's germline CDR1 is MNHNS and CDR2 SASEGT. This specimen comes from a study of OX40 agonist ivuxolimab in advanced cancers. For the study at large: Ivuxolimab, an agonistic anti-OX40 (CD134) antibody, was given to patients. The study, taken as a whole, reports: Researchers did not establish what antigens the expanded peripheral T cells target.

The specimen comprised CD4+ or CD8+ T cells sorted from blood, sampled in a trial of the OX40 agonist ivuxolimab. The sequence was collected from an adult with an advanced solid tumor such as melanoma, head and neck, liver or kidney cancer. V is TRBV6-1 and J is TRBJ1-1, with TRBD1 as a possible D gene (5 bases). The CDR3 nucleotides are TGTGCCAGCATATATAGACAGAGCATGAACACTGAAGCTTTCTTT. Amino acids: CASIYRQSMNTEAFF.